The clone carrying this T cell receptor (beta chain) was picked up a small number of times. Its antigen is not identified. Preparation of the TCRbeta library involved a method that used unique molecular identifiers. TCRdb re-derived calls from the PCR reads in MiXCR, one entry per CDR3 protein. The sample consists of about 580,000 distinct CDR3 sequences, roughly 23% of them appearing once. The sample comes from a study of T-cell reconstitution after alpha-beta-depleted transplantation in children. Study conclusions and caveats: Surviving recipient T cells and thymic progenitors underlay high day-60 TCRbeta diversity in some patients. The main origin of T-cell counts and diversity one year after transplant was newly produced T cells. Two months or so post-transplant, alpha-beta T cells reportedly derived from several hundred expanded graft clones.

After removal of 6 bases from V and 9 bases from J, the junction contained 18 bases not matched to a gene. The CDR3 loop spans 15 amino acids. In germline, CDR1 is DFQATT, CDR2 SNEGSKA (reference sequence). The receptor's source is a boy less than two years old who had a stem cell transplant for acute myeloid leukemia, so the T cells may come from the graft donor. Sequences were derived from PBMCs, mostly from graft donor cells, sampled 360 days after TCRalphabeta/CD19-depleted stem cell transplant. This chain links TRBV20-1 with TRBJ2-5; 8 bases align to TRBD2. CDR3 protein: CSARLAGGLNLPQYF. DNA of the CDR3: TGCAGTGCACGGTTGGCGGGGGGTCTTAACTTGCCCCAGTACTTC.